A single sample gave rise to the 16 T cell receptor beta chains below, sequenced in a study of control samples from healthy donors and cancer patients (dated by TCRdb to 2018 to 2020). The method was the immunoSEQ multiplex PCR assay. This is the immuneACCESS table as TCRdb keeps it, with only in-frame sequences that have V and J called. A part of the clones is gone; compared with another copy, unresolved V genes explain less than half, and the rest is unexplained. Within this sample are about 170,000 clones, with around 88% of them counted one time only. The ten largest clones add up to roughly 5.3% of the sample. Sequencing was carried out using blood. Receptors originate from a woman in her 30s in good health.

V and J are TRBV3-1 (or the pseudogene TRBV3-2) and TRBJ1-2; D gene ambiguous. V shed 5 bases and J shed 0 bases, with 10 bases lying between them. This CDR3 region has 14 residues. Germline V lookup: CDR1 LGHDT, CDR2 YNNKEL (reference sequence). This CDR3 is CASSYGPTNYGYTF. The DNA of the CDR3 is TGTGCCAGCAGCTACGGGCCTACTAACTATGGCTACACCTTC.

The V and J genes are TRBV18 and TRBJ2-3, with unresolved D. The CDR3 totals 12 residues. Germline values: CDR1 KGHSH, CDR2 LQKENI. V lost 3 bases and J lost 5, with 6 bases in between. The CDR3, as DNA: TGTGCCAGCTCACCGGTGGGAGATACGCAGTATTTT. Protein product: CASSPVGDTQYF.

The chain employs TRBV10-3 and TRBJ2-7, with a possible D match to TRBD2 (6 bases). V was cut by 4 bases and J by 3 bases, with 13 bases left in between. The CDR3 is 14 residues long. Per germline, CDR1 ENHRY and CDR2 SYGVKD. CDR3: CAISGGRESYEQYF. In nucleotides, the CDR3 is TGTGCCATCAGTGGAGGACGGGAGAGCTACGAGCAGTACTTC.

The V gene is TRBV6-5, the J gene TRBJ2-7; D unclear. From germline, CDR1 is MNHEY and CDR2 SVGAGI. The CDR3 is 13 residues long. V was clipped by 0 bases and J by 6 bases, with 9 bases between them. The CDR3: CASSYSGKLEQYF. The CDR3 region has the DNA TGTGCCAGCAGTTACTCCGGAAAGCTCGAGCAGTACTTC.

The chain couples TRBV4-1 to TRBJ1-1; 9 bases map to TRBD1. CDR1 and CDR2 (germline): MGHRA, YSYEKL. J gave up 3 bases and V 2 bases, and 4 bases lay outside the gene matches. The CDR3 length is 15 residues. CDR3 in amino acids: CASSQLRTGDTEAFF. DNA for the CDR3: TGCGCCAGCAGCCAACTTCGGACAGGGGACACTGAAGCTTTCTTT.

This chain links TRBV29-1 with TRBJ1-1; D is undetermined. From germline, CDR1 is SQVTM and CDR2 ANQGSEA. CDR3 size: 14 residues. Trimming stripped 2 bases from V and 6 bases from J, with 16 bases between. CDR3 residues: CSVELSRSRSEAFF. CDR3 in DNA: TGCAGCGTTGAATTGTCCAGGAGCCGGTCTGAAGCTTTCTTT.

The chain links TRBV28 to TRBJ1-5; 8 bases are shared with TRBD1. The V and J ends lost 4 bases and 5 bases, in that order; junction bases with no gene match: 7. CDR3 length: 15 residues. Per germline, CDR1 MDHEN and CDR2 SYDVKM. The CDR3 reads CASSWTGRLYQPQHF. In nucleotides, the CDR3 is TGTGCCAGCAGTTGGACAGGGCGATTGTATCAGCCCCAGCATTTT.

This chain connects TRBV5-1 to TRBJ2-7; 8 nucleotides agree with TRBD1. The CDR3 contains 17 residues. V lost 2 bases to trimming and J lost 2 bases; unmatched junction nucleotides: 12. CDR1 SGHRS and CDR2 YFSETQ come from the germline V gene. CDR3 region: CASSFSSAGQDTYEQYV. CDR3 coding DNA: TGCGCCAGCAGCTTTAGTAGCGCGGGACAGGACACCTACGAGCAGTACGTC.

CDR3 sequence: CASSLREGNTEAFF. Written as DNA, the CDR3 is TGTGCCAGCAGTTTAAGAGAGGGTAACACTGAAGCTTTCTTT. The V call is TRBV27, the J call TRBJ1-1; D not certain. Trimming stripped 2 bases from V and 2 bases from J, with 9 bases between. The CDR3 consists of 14 residues. The germline V gene has CDR1 MNHEY and CDR2 SMNVEV (reference sequence).

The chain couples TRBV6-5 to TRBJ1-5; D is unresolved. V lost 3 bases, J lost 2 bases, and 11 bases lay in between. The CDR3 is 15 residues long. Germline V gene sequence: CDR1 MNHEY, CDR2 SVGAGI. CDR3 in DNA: TGTGCCAGCAGTTATTCCATTTGGGGCAATCAGCCCCAGCATTTT. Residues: CASSYSIWGNQPQHF.

The CDR3: CSASGRTGANVLTF. In DNA form, the CDR3 reads TGCAGTGCTAGTGGGAGAACTGGGGCCAACGTCCTGACTTTC. The chain carries TRBV20-1 and TRBJ2-6, with D possibly matching TRBD2 (5 bases). CDR3 size: 14 residues. Germline values: CDR1 DFQATT, CDR2 SNEGSKA (reference sequence). V lost 3 bases and J 2 bases, leaving 8 bases between the germline ends.

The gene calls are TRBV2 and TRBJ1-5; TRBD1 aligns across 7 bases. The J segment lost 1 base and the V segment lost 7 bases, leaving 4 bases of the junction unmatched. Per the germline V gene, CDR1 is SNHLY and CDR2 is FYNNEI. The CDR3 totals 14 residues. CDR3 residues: CASKWDRSNQPQHF. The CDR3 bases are TGTGCCAGCAAGTGGGACAGAAGCAATCAGCCCCAGCATTTT.

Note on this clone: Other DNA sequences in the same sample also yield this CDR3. CDR3 nucleotides: TGTGCCAGCAGCTTATCGACAGGAGAAGAGACCCAGTACTTC. Protein: CASSLSTGEETQYF. The V call is TRBV7-9, the J call TRBJ2-5, with D possibly TRBD1 on 6 matching bases. The CDR3 runs 14 residues. Germline V gene data show CDR1 as SEHNR and CDR2 as FQNEAQ (reference sequence). The V and J ends lost 2 bases and 3 bases respectively, with 10 bases between them.

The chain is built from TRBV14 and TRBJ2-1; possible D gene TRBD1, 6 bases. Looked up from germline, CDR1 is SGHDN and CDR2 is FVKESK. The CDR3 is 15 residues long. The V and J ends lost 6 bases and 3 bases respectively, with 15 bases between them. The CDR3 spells CASSHIRGGYNEQFF. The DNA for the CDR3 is TGTGCCAGCAGTCACATCAGGGGTGGCTACAATGAGCAGTTCTTC.

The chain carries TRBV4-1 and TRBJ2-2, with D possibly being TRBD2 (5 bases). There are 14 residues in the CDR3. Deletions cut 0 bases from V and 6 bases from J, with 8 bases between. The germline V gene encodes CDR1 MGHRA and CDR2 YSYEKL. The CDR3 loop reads CASSQDAGSGELFF. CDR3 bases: TGCGCCAGCAGCCAAGATGCGGGTTCCGGGGAGCTGTTTTTT.

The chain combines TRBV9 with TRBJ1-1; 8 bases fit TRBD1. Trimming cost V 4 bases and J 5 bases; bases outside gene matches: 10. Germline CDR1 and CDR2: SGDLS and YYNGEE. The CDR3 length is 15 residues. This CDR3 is CASSPRTGSKTEAFF. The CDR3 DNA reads TGTGCCAGCAGCCCCCGGACAGGGAGTAAAACTGAAGCTTTCTTT. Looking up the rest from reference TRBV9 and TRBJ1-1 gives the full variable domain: DSGVTQTPKHLITATGQRVTLRCSPRSGDLSVYWYQQSLDQGLQFLIQYYNGEERAKGNILERFSAQQFPDLHSELNLSSLELGDSALYFCASSPRTGSKTEAFFGQGTRLTVV.